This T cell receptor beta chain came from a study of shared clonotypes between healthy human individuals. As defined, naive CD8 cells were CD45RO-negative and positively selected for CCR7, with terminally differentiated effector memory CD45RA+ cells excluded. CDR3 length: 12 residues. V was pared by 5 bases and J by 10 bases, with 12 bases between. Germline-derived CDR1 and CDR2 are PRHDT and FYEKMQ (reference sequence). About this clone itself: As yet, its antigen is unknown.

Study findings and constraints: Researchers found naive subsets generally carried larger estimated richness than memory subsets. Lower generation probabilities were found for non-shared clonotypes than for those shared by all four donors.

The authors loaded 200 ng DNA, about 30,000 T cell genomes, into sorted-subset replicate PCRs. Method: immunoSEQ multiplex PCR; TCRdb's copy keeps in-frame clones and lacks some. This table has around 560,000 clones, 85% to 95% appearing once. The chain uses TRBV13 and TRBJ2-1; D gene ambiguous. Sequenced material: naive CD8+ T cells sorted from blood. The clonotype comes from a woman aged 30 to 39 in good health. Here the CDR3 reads CASSPREGEQFF. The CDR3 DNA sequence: TGTGCCAGCAGCCCACGAGAAGGGGAGCAGTTCTTC.